This is a list of T cell receptor beta chains from one sample in a study of sequential checkpoint blockade in melanoma. Sequencing used immunoSEQ multiplex PCR; TCRdb keeps in-frame clones, though not all of them. Counted here are 15,000 to 20,000 clones, 65% to 85% occurring once; the ten biggest clones make up about an eighth. The starting material was CD8+ T cells sorted from blood (inferred from file names), obtained from a patient given nivolumab and ipilimumab in sequence. These receptors were taken from a human donor with melanoma. Each CDR3 is given with its conserved first and last residue. The D gene is left open where the match is weak. Size values are once, few and many counts, or a class for expanded clones, and some rows have none.

.	TRBV2	TRBJ2-4	TRBD1	TGTGCCAGCGGCGGGACAGGGGTCCAAAACATTCAGTACTTC	CASGGTGVQNIQYF
.	TRBV27	TRBJ2-1	TRBD2	TGTGCCAGCAGTTTATCGATCCTAGCGGGGGGTTTTCCTACAATCGGGCAGTTCTTC	CASSLSILAGGFPTIGQFF
.	TRBV4-2	TRBJ2-1	TRBD2	TGTGCCAGCACCCCGACTAGCGGGCGTGAGCAGTTCTTC	CASTPTSGREQFF
.	TRBV28	TRBJ2-7	TRBD1	TGTGCCAGCAGTCTAGGACAGGGAGTCTACGAGCAGTACTTC	CASSLGQGVYEQYF
.	TRBV7-2	TRBJ2-7	TRBD2	TGTGCCAGCAGCTCCGAGCGGGAGGCGCGGAGTGAGCAGTACTTC	CASSSEREARSEQYF
.	TRBV14	TRBJ1-1	.	TGTGCCAGCAGCGAGACGGGGGACGGGGCTTTCTTT	CASSETGDGAFF
.	TRBV27	TRBJ2-5	.	TGTGCCAGCAGTTTCATGGAGACCCAGTACTTC	CASSFMETQYF
medium-sized	TRBV4-1	TRBJ2-7	.	TGCGCCAGCAGCCAAGTGCAGGAGGGGCCCTACGAGCAGTACTTC	CASSQVQEGPYEQYF
.	TRBV12-5	TRBJ1-4	.	TGTGCTAGTGGTTTCGACCCTCACCCTGACAGGCCCTGGAATGAAAGACTGTTTTTT	CASGFDPHPDRPWNERLFF
.	TRBV10-1	TRBJ2-7	.	TGCGCCAGCAGTGAGGTCGGACAGACCTACGAGCAGTACTTC	CASSEVGQTYEQYF
.	TRBV9	TRBJ2-1	.	TGTGCCAGCAGCACAAGAATCGAGGGGGGCGGGGGCAATGAGCAGTTCTTC	CASSTRIEGGGGNEQFF
.	TRBV5-1	TRBJ2-7	.	TGCGCCAGCAGCTTCAAAGGGGGCTCCTACGAGCAGTACTTC	CASSFKGGSYEQYF
once	TRBV11-3	TRBJ2-3	TRBD2	TGTGCCAGCTTTAAGGAAACTAGCGGGGCGCTACGCACAGATACGCAGTATTTT	CASFKETSGALRTDTQYF
.	TRBV5-1	TRBJ1-5	TRBD1	TGCGCCAGCAGCCCAATACCCGGGACAGGGGTTAATCAGCCCCAGCATTTT	CASSPIPGTGVNQPQHF
medium-sized	TRBV13	TRBJ2-7	.	TGTGCCAGCAGCCCAATCGGACTATCCTACGAGCAGTACTTC	CASSPIGLSYEQYF
.	TRBV2	TRBJ1-2	TRBD1	TGTGCCAGCAGGGGACAGTACTATGGCTACACCTTC	CASRGQYYGYTF
.	TRBV4-2	TRBJ2-1	TRBD1	TGTGCCAGCAGCCCGGGACAGACCTACAATGAGCAGTTCTTC	CASSPGQTYNEQFF
.	TRBV30	TRBJ1-4	TRBD1	TGTGCCTGGAGTGTACGGGACAGGGGGCCTGAAAAACTGTTTTTT	CAWSVRDRGPEKLFF
.	TRBV28	TRBJ1-3	.	TGTGCCAGCAGTTTTTCAGGGGAAGTGTTCAGCTCAAGGAACACCATATATTTT	CASSFSGEVFSSRNTIYF
.	TRBV13	TRBJ2-5	TRBD2	TGTGCCAGCAGCTTCCGATCGGGACTAGCGGAAGAGACCCAGTACTTC	CASSFRSGLAEETQYF
few	TRBV4-3	TRBJ1-2	TRBD1	TGCGCCAGCAGCCAAGAGCACAGGGGGTACTATGGCTACACCTTC	CASSQEHRGYYGYTF
.	TRBV27	TRBJ2-2	.	TGTGCCAGCAGTGAATGGCGGGACACCGGGGAGCTGTTTTTT	CASSEWRDTGELFF
few	TRBV7-9	TRBJ2-1	TRBD2	TGTGCCAGCAGCGCCATCGGTCAGCGGGAGGCCCCCTACAATGAGCAGTTCTTC	CASSAIGQREAPYNEQFF
few	TRBV9	TRBJ2-2	.	TGTGCCAGCAGCGTATGGATTGACAGTCCCGGGGAGCTGTTTTTT	CASSVWIDSPGELFF
.	TRBV7-3	TRBJ2-1	TRBD2	TGTGCCAGCAGCTTAGAGGCTAGCGGGAGACCCTACAATGAGCAGTTCTTC	CASSLEASGRPYNEQFF
.	TRBV9	TRBJ1-5	TRBD1	TGTGCCAGCAGCCAGGGACAGGGGGGCAATCAGCCCCAGCATTTT	CASSQGQGGNQPQHF
.	TRBV6-1	TRBJ1-5	.	TGTGCCAGCAGTGAATGGGGGGGTTTTGGCAATCAGCCCCAGCATTTT	CASSEWGGFGNQPQHF
.	TRBV19	TRBJ2-7	.	TGTGCCAGTAGTTTCACAGGAGGGTTGAGCTCCTACGAGCAGTACTTC	CASSFTGGLSSYEQYF
.	TRBV6-6	TRBJ2-7	.	TGTGCCAGCAGTTGGGCCGGCTACGAGCAGTACTTC	CASSWAGYEQYF
.	TRBV6-1	TRBJ1-5	TRBD1	TGTGCCAGCAGTGAAGAAGACAGGGTCCTTAATCAGCCCCAGCATTTT	CASSEEDRVLNQPQHF
few	TRBV4-1	TRBJ2-7	TRBD2	TGTGCCAGCAGCCAAGAGGCTAGCGGGAACTACGAGCAGTACTTC	CASSQEASGNYEQYF
.	TRBV10-3	TRBJ2-1	TRBD2	TGTGCCATCAGAGGACTAGCGGGAGGTTCCCTGTTCGATGAGCAGTTCTTC	CAIRGLAGGSLFDEQFF
.	TRBV2	TRBJ1-2	.	TGTGCCAGCAGTGAAGGCGGGGCTAACTATGGCTACACCTTC	CASSEGGANYGYTF
.	TRBV5-1	TRBJ2-7	TRBD2	TGCGCCAGCAGCCTAGGTGCGGGGGAAACGAGCTACGAGCAGTACTTC	CASSLGAGETSYEQYF
.	TRBV19	TRBJ1-5	TRBD1	TGTGCCAGTAGTATTGGGACAGGGGACAATCAGCCCCAGCATTTT	CASSIGTGDNQPQHF
.	TRBV7-9	TRBJ2-3	.	TGTGCCAGCAGCTTAGCAGAGGCCTCCTGGGGGCGAACAGATACGCAGTATTTT	CASSLAEASWGRTDTQYF
once	TRBV11-3	TRBJ2-7	TRBD1	TGTGCCAGCAGCTCTCTAGGGGGGACAGGGAGCTACGAGCAGTACTTC	CASSSLGGTGSYEQYF
.	TRBV7-9	TRBJ1-2	TRBD1	TGTGCCAGCAGCTTAATACAGGGGCTGGCCAACTATGACTACACCTTC	CASSLIQGLANYDYTF
.	TRBV7-9	TRBJ2-7	TRBD1	TGTGCCAGCAGCTTGACAGGGCGAAGGAACGAGCAGTACTTC	CASSLTGRRNEQYF
.	TRBV30	TRBJ2-1	TRBD2	TGTGCCTGGAGTCAGGGACTAGCGGGTTACAATGAGCAGTTCTTC	CAWSQGLAGYNEQFF
.	TRBV18	TRBJ1-1	.	TGTGCCAGCTCACGAGCGGGGGGAGCTGAGTCGTACACTGAAGCTTTCTTT	CASSRAGGAESYTEAFF
.	TRBV7-9	TRBJ2-3	TRBD1	TGTGCCAGCAGCCCTACGACAGGGGGGACGCAGTATTTT	CASSPTTGGTQYF
.	TRBV27	TRBJ1-2	.	TGTGCCAGCAGTTTATCTACAGGTCACTATGGCTACACCTTC	CASSLSTGHYGYTF
.	TRBV6-5	TRBJ2-1	.	TGTGCCAGCAGTTACACGACAGCTACACCTTACAATGAGCAGTTCTTC	CASSYTTATPYNEQFF
few	TRBV19	TRBJ2-5	.	TGTGCCAGTAGTATAGGAGGCGGAGAAGAGACCCAGTACTTC	CASSIGGGEETQYF
large	TRBV6-6	TRBJ2-3	.	TGTGCCAGCAGTGCTCGTGGCTCCATCACAGATACGCAGTATTTT	CASSARGSITDTQYF
.	TRBV4-3	TRBJ2-3	.	TGCGCCAGCAGCCAAGATTCGGGAGACACAGATACGCAGTATTTT	CASSQDSGDTDTQYF
.	TRBV27	TRBJ2-4	.	TGTGCCAGCAGTTCGCCAGCGCGGTCCAAAAACATTCAGTACTTC	CASSSPARSKNIQYF
.	TRBV4-3	TRBJ2-3	.	TGCGCCAGCAGCCAAGCCCCCCAGGAAGACAGCACAGATACGCAGTATTTT	CASSQAPQEDSTDTQYF
few	TRBV25-1	TRBJ1-2	.	TGTGCCAGCAGTGAAACGGCCAGGGACTATGGCTACACCTTC	CASSETARDYGYTF
.	TRBV5-1	TRBJ2-1	TRBD1	TGCGCCAGCAGCTTGGTCCTTCAGGGGGCTTACAACAATGAGCAGTTCTTC	CASSLVLQGAYNNEQFF
.	TRBV5-1	TRBJ1-1	.	TGCGCCAGCAGCGAAACAGGTATGAACACTGAAGCTTTCTTT	CASSETGMNTEAFF
.	TRBV19	TRBJ1-5	.	TGTGCCAGTAGTACCAACCCTGGGACAAATCAGCCCCAGCATTTT	CASSTNPGTNQPQHF
.	TRBV30	TRBJ1-1	.	TGTGCGGCGGCAGGGATGAACACTGAAGCTTTCTTT	CAAAGMNTEAFF